A selection of T cell receptor beta chains follows, all from one sample in a study of T cells in Graves' hyperthyroidism and ophthalmopathy. MiXCR, applied by TCRdb to the multiplex PCR reads, yields one record per CDR3 protein. Of approximately 400,000 distinct CDR3 sequences listed, around 16% were seen once; the top ten hold just under 8%. Source material: blood. All receptors derive from a woman younger than 30 with Graves' hyperthyroidism. Each CDR3 is given without its conserved first and last residue.

V: TRBV20-1
J: TRBJ2-2
CDR3: SASRTGELF

V: TRBV9
J: TRBJ2-1
CDR3: ASGLLGTNEQF

V: TRBV7-9
J: TRBJ2-5
CDR3: ASSSTGVRTQY

V: TRBV12-3/TRBV12-4
J: TRBJ2-7
CDR3: ASTTANVLGDGATYEQY

V: TRBV5-6
J: TRBJ2-1
CDR3: ASSLERGAPMGNEQF

V: TRBV28
J: TRBJ1-5
CDR3: ASLQGPQPQH

V: TRBV3-1
J: TRBJ2-2
CDR3: ASSQGTGSTTGELF

V: TRBV28
J: TRBJ2-4
CDR3: ASSLGNLAKNIQY

V: TRBV12-3/TRBV12-4
J: TRBJ2-4
CDR3: ASSLAGGTKNIQY

V: TRBV3-1
J: TRBJ2-1
CDR3: ASSQLKGLAAGNNEQF

V: TRBV20-1
J: TRBJ1-5
CDR3: SAREGNGNQPQH